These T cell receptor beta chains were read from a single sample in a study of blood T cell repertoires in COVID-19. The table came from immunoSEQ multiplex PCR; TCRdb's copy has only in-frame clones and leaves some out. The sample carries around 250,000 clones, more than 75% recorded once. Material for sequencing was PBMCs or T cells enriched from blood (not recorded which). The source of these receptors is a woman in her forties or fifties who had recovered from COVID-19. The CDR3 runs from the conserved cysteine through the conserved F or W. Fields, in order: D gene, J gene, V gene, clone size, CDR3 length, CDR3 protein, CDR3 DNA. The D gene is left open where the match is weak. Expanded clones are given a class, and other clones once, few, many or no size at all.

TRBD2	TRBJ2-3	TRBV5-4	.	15	CASSPGTSGADTQYF	TGTGCCAGCAGTCCCGGGACTAGCGGGGCAGATACGCAGTATTTT
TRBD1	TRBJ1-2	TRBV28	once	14	CASSGTGGDYGYTF	TGTGCCAGCAGTGGGACAGGGGGCGACTATGGCTACACCTTC
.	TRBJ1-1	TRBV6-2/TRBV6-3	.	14	CASSYLTDNTEAFF	TGTGCCAGCAGTTATCTAACAGATAACACTGAAGCTTTCTTT
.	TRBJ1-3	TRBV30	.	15	CAWTRGSDSGNTIYF	TGTGCCTGGACTCGCGGGTCTGACTCTGGAAACACCATATATTTT
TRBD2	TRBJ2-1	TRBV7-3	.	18	CASSSLGLANPSYNEQFF	TGTGCCAGCAGCTCTCTAGGACTAGCCAATCCCTCCTACAATGAGCAGTTCTTC
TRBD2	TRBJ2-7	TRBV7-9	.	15	CASSRGLAGRYEQYF	TGTGCCAGCAGCCGGGGACTAGCGGGACGCTACGAGCAGTACTTC
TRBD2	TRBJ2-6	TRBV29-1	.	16	CSVGGSPQSGANVLTF	TGCAGCGTTGGCGGGAGCCCCCAATCTGGGGCCAACGTCCTGACTTTC
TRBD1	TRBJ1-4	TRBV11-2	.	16	CASSKMPGTGNEKLFF	TGTGCCAGCAGCAAAATGCCCGGGACAGGGAATGAAAAACTGTTTTTT
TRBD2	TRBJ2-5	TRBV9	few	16	CASSDGTSGSLETQYF	TGTGCCAGCAGCGATGGGACTAGCGGGAGTTTGGAGACCCAGTACTTC
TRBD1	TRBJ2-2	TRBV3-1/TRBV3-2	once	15	CASSLQGAWTGELFF	TGTGCCAGCAGCCTACAGGGGGCGTGGACCGGGGAGCTGTTTTTT
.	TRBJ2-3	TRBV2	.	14	CASSDSLAADTQYF	TGTGCCAGCAGTGACTCGCTAGCAGCAGATACGCAGTATTTT
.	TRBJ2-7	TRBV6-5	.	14	CASSRGRGNYEQYF	TGTGCCAGCAGCCGCGGACGCGGGAACTACGAGCAGTACTTC
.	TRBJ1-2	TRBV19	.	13	CASSTGFSYGYTF	TGTGCCAGTAGTACGGGATTTTCCTATGGCTACACCTTC
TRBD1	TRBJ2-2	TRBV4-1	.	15	CASSPIDRATGELFF	TGCGCCAGCAGCCCCATCGACAGGGCCACCGGGGAGCTGTTTTTT
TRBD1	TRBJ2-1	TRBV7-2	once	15	CASSPTRGQYNEQFF	TGTGCCAGCAGCCCAACCAGGGGGCAGTACAATGAGCAGTTCTTC
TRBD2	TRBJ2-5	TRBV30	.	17	CAWSMTSGTAVQETQYF	TGTGCCTGGAGTATGACTAGCGGGACTGCCGTTCAAGAGACCCAGTACTTC
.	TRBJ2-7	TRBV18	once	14	CASSPSVQTYEQYF	TGTGCCAGCTCGCCTTCCGTACAGACCTACGAGCAGTACTTC
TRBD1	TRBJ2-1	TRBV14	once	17	CASSPRSGTGPYNEQFF	TGTGCCAGCAGCCCCCGATCGGGGACAGGCCCTTACAATGAGCAGTTCTTC
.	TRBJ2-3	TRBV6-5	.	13	CASSYSNSGTQYF	TGTGCCAGCAGTTACTCGAATAGCGGTACTCAGTATTTT
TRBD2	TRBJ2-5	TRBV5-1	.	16	CASSSKREGPDETQYF	TGCGCCAGCAGCTCGAAGCGGGAGGGCCCAGATGAGACCCAGTACTTC
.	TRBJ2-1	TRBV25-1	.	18	CASSEGGRPGVSYNEQFF	TGTGCCAGCAGTGAGGGAGGCCGACCGGGGGTTTCCTACAATGAGCAGTTCTTC
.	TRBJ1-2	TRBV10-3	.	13	CAISGHRDYGYTF	TGTGCCATCAGTGGCCACAGGGACTATGGCTACACCTTC
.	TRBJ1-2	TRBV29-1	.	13	CSASLGLNYGYTF	TGCAGCGCCTCCCTCGGACTGAACTATGGCTACACCTTC
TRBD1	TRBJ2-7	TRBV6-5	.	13	CASSRQGGSEQYF	TGTGCCAGCAGCCGACAGGGTGGCTCCGAGCAGTACTTC
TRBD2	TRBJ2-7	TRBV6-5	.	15	CASSYSRGAGYEQYF	TGTGCCAGCAGTTACTCGCGGGGGGCCGGTTACGAGCAGTACTTC
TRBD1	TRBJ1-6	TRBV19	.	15	CASSITGAFGSPLHF	TGTGCCAGTAGTATAACAGGGGCCTTCGGTTCACCCCTCCACTTT